These 8 T cell receptor beta chains originate from one sample sequenced in a study of identical twins. TCRdb recomputed calls from the 5' RACE reads with MiXCR, one row per CDR3 protein. The table shows approximately 250,000 distinct CDR3 sequences, with 6% to 7% occurring only once. These data were also reused for a study on T cells expressing NK-cell markers.

Sequenced sample: CD8+ T cells sorted from blood. The receptors here all came from a woman aged 18-30 years in good health.

The chain couples TRBV4-3 to TRBJ2-2; 10 bases agree with TRBD2. V gave up 0 bases and J gave up 4 bases; unmatched junction bases: 8. The germline gives CDR1 LGHNA, CDR2 YSLEER. The CDR3 loop spans 18 amino acids. CDR3 sequence reads: CASSQEVLTSGITGELFF. For the CDR3, the DNA is TGCGCCAGCAGCCAAGAGGTCCTAACTAGCGGGATCACCGGGGAGCTGTTTTTT.

V usage is TRBV27 and J usage is TRBJ1-1, with TRBD1 matching over 9 bases. The CDR3 runs 13 residues. The germline CDR1 and CDR2 sequences are MNHEY and SMNVEV (reference sequence). After removal of 6 bases from V and 6 bases from J, the junction contained 5 bases not matched to a gene. The CDR3 loop is CASSYRGLSEAFF. Written as DNA, the CDR3 is TGTGCCAGCAGCTACAGGGGGCTTTCTGAAGCTTTCTTT.

This clonotype was counted between two and nine times. The V call is TRBV7-9, the J call TRBJ2-7, with 7 bases aligning to TRBD1. Germline V gene data show CDR1 as SEHNR and CDR2 as FQNEAQ (reference sequence). Unmatched junction bases numbered 12, after V lost 8 bases and J lost 5 bases. This CDR3 is 14 amino acids long. The CDR3 DNA reads as TGTGCCAGCGTACCTTCGACAGGGTCTCACGAGCAGTACTTC. This gives the protein CASVPSTGSHEQYF.

The chain uses TRBV12-3 or TRBV12-4 and TRBJ2-7; a weak D match, TRBD2 (5 bases). The CDR3 totals 15 residues. The V end was cut by 1 base, the J end by 1 base, with 11 bases between. DNA for the CDR3: TGTGCCAGCAGTTTAGAATTCGGGGTGTCCTACGAGCAGTACTTC. Its translation: CASSLEFGVSYEQYF.

This sequence joins TRBV7-9 and TRBJ1-1, with 8 bases identical to TRBD1. Per the germline V gene, CDR1 is SEHNR and CDR2 is FQNEAQ (reference sequence). Germline trimming cut 5 bases from V and 2 bases from J; bases unmatched to any gene: 7. This CDR3 is built from 15 residues. The CDR3 coding sequence is TGTGCCAGCAGCCACAACGACAGGGGAAACACTGAAGCTTTCTTT. It codes for CASSHNDRGNTEAFF. Supplemented by reference TRBV7-9 and TRBJ1-1, the full variable domain reads DTGVSQNPRHKITKRGQNVTFRCDPISEHNRLYWYRQTLGQGPEFLTYFQNEAQLEKSRLLSDRFSAERPKGSFSTLEIQRTEQGDSAMYLCASSHNDRGNTEAFFGQGTRLTVV.

Many counts were recorded for this clonotype. The genes are TRBV29-1 and TRBJ2-3, with 7 positions matching TRBD2. CDR1 is SQVTM and CDR2 is ANQGSEA in the germline V gene. V dropped 6 bases and J dropped 2; count of bases not matched to a gene: 2. The CDR3 has 12 amino acids. This chain's CDR3 is CSVGGNTDTQYF. The CDR3 DNA follows: TGCAGCGTCGGGGGGAACACAGATACGCAGTATTTT.

This clonotype has at least ten counts. V is TRBV2 and J is TRBJ2-1; no clear D gene. CDR1 SNHLY and CDR2 FYNNEI come from the germline V gene. The germline V and J ends were trimmed by 6 bases and 1 base, with 13 bases remaining between them. CDR3 length: 15 amino acids. Here the CDR3 reads CASSARMWSYNEQFF. The CDR3 DNA follows: TGTGCCAGCAGCGCCCGAATGTGGTCCTACAATGAGCAGTTCTTC.

The V gene is TRBV15, the J gene TRBJ1-5; possibly TRBD1 for D (6 bases). Looked up from germline, CDR1 is LNHNV and CDR2 is YYDKDF (reference sequence). V was pared by 0 bases and J by 6 bases, with 12 bases between. CDR3 length equals 15 residues. CDR3 in amino acids: CATSRDRGQGQPQHF. The CDR3 bases are TGTGCCACCAGCAGAGACAGGGGACAAGGTCAGCCCCAGCATTTT.